This is a list of T cell receptor beta chains from one sample in a study of CDR3 diversity in severe acne. TCRdb analysed the PCR reads with MiXCR anew, one entry per CDR3 protein. The sample carries more than 85,000 distinct CDR3 sequences, 45% to 50% recorded once. Sequencing was performed on blood. These receptors were collected from a male donor in good health, serving as a control. The CDR3 runs from the conserved cysteine through the conserved F or W.

v_call	cdr3_aa
TRBV2	CASRGTAHNYGYTF
TRBV3-1	CASSQLSLTGYTF
TRBV15	CATSRVTGLNTQYF
TRBV7-2	CASSLESLQGREQYF
TRBV5-1	CASSLGTGEGYTIYF
TRBV24-1	CATSDGTFQETQYF
TRBV5-6	CASSLEGNQGNQPQHF
TRBV24-1	CASSSGSNQPQHF
TRBV28	CASMWQGARLLHF
TRBV20-1	CSASDETQYF
TRBV19	CASSIVGASYEQYF
TRBV15	CATSVGTSNQPQHF
TRBV12-3/TRBV12-4	CASSFGDSDTEAFF
TRBV20-1	CSALQGGFITDTQYF
TRBV29-1	CSVGNPPGNTIYF
TRBV29-1	CSVGTGNYGYTF
TRBV19	CASSMPGGDTEAFF
TRBV20-1	CSARDLTQRGYTF
TRBV2	CASMLTGNTEAFF
TRBV29-1	CSVVRADTQYF
TRBV7-2	CASAPGQTYGYTF
TRBV7-6	CASSRGLSYEQYF
TRBV11-2	CACSLPPAGGRHAQFF
TRBV12-3/TRBV12-4	CASSLVDGGEETQYF
TRBV29-1	CSVVEGYTF
TRBV7-9	CASSSEQRDMSPLHF
TRBV5-4	CASSLRGPTGANVLTF
TRBV20-1	CSASGSPYNTDTQYF
TRBV7-9	CASSQTGTVDNEQFF
TRBV6-1	CAGQGNTEAFF
TRBV5-1	CASSLFGTVIQETQYF
TRBV25-1	CASSRSLEDRRTDTQYF
TRBV7-6	CASSSQGGTQYF
TRBV20-1	CSARLGDSNYGYTF
TRBV20-1	CSARDELAQETQYF
TRBV10-3	CANQGEGYEQYF
TRBV12-3/TRBV12-4	CASSSLQEAEAFF
TRBV4-2	CASSQVRMWEYGNYGYAF
TRBV12-3/TRBV12-4	CASTREGDYGYTF
TRBV5-8	CASSLVSRNEQFF
TRBV24-1	CATSARGSARYEQYF
TRBV7-2	CASSPGTGPHETQYF
TRBV20-1	CSASTGTSGNTIYF
TRBV11-2	CASSLESAGNTIYF
TRBV30	CAWTPGGGGDEKLFF
TRBV27	CASSFSGSEQYF
TRBV20-1	CSASSRGGHSYEQYF
TRBV20-1	CSAETSTNEQYF
TRBV11-2	CASGGFRQGQNQPQHF
TRBV19	CASSQTSRLAGETQYF
TRBV29-1	CSVILTGPMNTEAFF
TRBV29-1	CSVAGVTSYEQYF
TRBV20-1	CSAPLAGAGEQFF